Described below is a single T cell receptor beta chain sequence and its context. Antigen: not known. The junction had 4 bases not matched to a gene; V was cut back by 0 bases and J by 4 bases. CDR3 length: 16 residues. CDR1 and CDR2 from the germline V gene are DFQATT and SNEGSKA (reference sequence). TCRdb reprocessed the 5' RACE reads via MiXCR and lists one record per CDR3 protein. The sample lists 700,000 or so distinct CDR3 sequences; around 20% were seen once. This specimen comes from a study of CD8 T cells in ankylosing spondylitis. General study points: Some motif variants were previously reported in reactive arthritis synovial fluid and blood. Seemingly distinctive of ankylosing spondylitis blood was a TCR beta motif formed by eight highly homologous variants. Matched synovial fluid from ankylosing spondylitis patients was reported to be enriched for disease-linked clones.

The TCR originated in a male donor with ankylosing spondylitis. V gene TRBV20-1 combines with J gene TRBJ2-2; 11 bases line up with TRBD1. The sequencing input was blood, either unsorted or a sorted T cell fraction (not recorded which). The CDR3 nucleotides read TGCAGTGCTAGAGATGCGGGACAGGGGGTCACCGGGGAGCTGTTTTTT. This encodes CSARDAGQGVTGELFF.